A selection of T cell receptor beta chains follows, all from one sample in a study of sequential checkpoint blockade in melanoma. Profiled with immunoSEQ multiplex PCR; TCRdb holds only in-frame clones, not every one. Of 19,000 or so clones in the sample, roughly 71% were seen once. The source was CD8+ T cells sorted from blood (inferred from file names), collected from a patient given nivolumab and ipilimumab in sequence. These receptors were obtained from a human donor with melanoma. The CDR3 runs from the conserved cysteine through the conserved F or W. A D gene is named only where the DNA matches it firmly. Clone size appears in some rows only: once, few, many, or a class for an expanded clone.

D | size | J | V | CDR3 | DNA
TRBD1 | . | TRBJ1-2 | TRBV7-9 | CASSLARDRVWGYTF | TGTGCCAGCAGCTTAGCTCGGGACAGGGTATGGGGCTACACCTTC
. | once | TRBJ1-5 | TRBV4-3 | CASSLLLGALNQPQHF | TGCGCCAGCAGCCTCCTTCTGGGGGCGCTTAATCAGCCCCAGCATTTT
TRBD2 | . | TRBJ2-1 | TRBV4-1 | CASSQAAAGGTEQFF | TGCGCCAGCAGCCAAGCCGCGGCGGGGGGGACTGAGCAGTTCTTC
TRBD1 | few | TRBJ1-5 | TRBV7-2 | CASSRTGVSNQPQHF | TGTGCCAGCAGCCGGACAGGGGTTAGCAATCAGCCCCAGCATTTT
. | . | TRBJ1-2 | TRBV9 | CASSGNRVGYTF | TGTGCCAGCAGCGGTAACCGGGTTGGCTACACCTTC
. | . | TRBJ1-5 | TRBV7-9 | CASSLGGQPQHF | TGTGCCAGCAGCTTAGGAGGTCAGCCCCAGCATTTT
TRBD2 | . | TRBJ2-1 | TRBV28 | CASNPLAGVGNEQFF | TGTGCCAGCAACCCACTAGCGGGGGTCGGAAATGAGCAGTTCTTC
. | . | TRBJ2-2 | TRBV11-2 | CASTFTLDIEKGGELFF | TGTGCCAGCACCTTCACATTGGACATCGAAAAAGGCGGGGAGCTGTTTTTT
. | few | TRBJ1-1 | TRBV5-4 | CASSQDFRVGVTEAFF | TGCGCCAGCAGCCAAGACTTTAGGGTAGGGGTAACTGAAGCTTTCTTT
TRBD1 | few | TRBJ2-6 | TRBV5-4 | CASSSRQGPASGANVLTF | TGTGCCAGCAGCTCCCGACAGGGGCCGGCGTCTGGGGCCAACGTCCTGACTTTC
. | medium-sized | TRBJ1-2 | TRBV28 | CASSPLTVDGYTF | TGTGCCAGCAGTCCGTTGACAGTCGATGGCTACACCTTC
TRBD2 | . | TRBJ2-7 | TRBV4-2 | CASGTSGGAMDEQYF | TGTGCCAGCGGTACTAGCGGGGGGGCGATGGACGAGCAGTACTTC
. | . | TRBJ1-2 | TRBV5-4 | CASSLRGSPVSYTF | TGTGCCAGCAGCTTAAGGGGATCCCCCGTGAGCTACACCTTC
TRBD1 | . | TRBJ1-2 | TRBV23-1 | CASTPPKGTVRCNYGYTF | TGCGCCAGCACCCCACCCAAGGGGACAGTCCGATGTAACTATGGCTACACCTTC
TRBD2 | . | TRBJ2-7 | TRBV4-3 | CASSQGLGGAYEQYF | TGCGCCAGCAGCCAAGGTCTCGGGGGGGCCTACGAGCAGTACTTC
TRBD2 | few | TRBJ2-7 | TRBV4-2 | CASSHLAGDGNEQYF | TGTGCCAGCAGCCATCTAGCGGGGGACGGGAACGAGCAGTACTTC
. | . | TRBJ2-7 | TRBV7-8 | CASSDSLDRQTYEQYF | TGTGCCAGCAGCGATAGTTTAGACAGGCAGACCTACGAGCAGTACTTC
TRBD1 | few | TRBJ1-2 | TRBV7-9 | CASSLGQADAYGYTF | TGTGCCAGCAGCCTGGGACAGGCCGACGCCTATGGCTACACCTTC
TRBD1 | . | TRBJ1-1 | TRBV10-2 | CASSTDGTAEAFF | TGCGCCAGCAGTACCGACGGGACAGCCGAAGCTTTCTTT
TRBD1 | once | TRBJ1-5 | TRBV27 | CASSSTGGANQPQHF | TGTGCCAGCAGCTCGACAGGGGGCGCAAATCAGCCCCAGCATTTT
. | few | TRBJ1-4 | TRBV5-8 | CASSLGSEKLFF | TGTGCCAGCAGCTTGGGTAGTGAAAAACTGTTTTTT
. | . | TRBJ2-3 | TRBV16 | CASSQSDFTDTQYF | TGTGCCAGCAGCCAATCGGACTTTACAGATACGCAGTATTTT
. | once | TRBJ2-3 | TRBV7-2 | CASRGGVIVTDTQYF | TGTGCCAGCAGAGGGGGGGTAATTGTCACAGATACGCAGTATTTT
. | once | TRBJ1-6 | TRBV15 | CATSSAGLENSPLHF | TGTGCCACCAGCAGTGCCGGTCTCGAGAATTCACCCCTCCACTTT
TRBD2 | . | TRBJ2-3 | TRBV11-2 | CASSSAGGKTDTQYF | TGTGCCAGCAGCTCAGCGGGGGGCAAAACAGATACGCAGTATTTT
. | once | TRBJ2-3 | TRBV19 | CASAAAGTDTQYF | TGTGCCAGTGCGGCAGCCGGCACAGATACGCAGTATTTT
. | . | TRBJ2-7 | TRBV7-6 | CASSSVSGGNSYEQYF | TGTGCCAGCAGCTCGGTCAGCGGAGGGAACTCCTACGAGCAGTACTTC
. | . | TRBJ2-7 | TRBV5-4 | CASSLGAVYEQYF | TGTGCCAGCAGCTTGGGAGCGGTCTACGAGCAGTACTTC
TRBD1 | . | TRBJ1-1 | TRBV9 | CASSVGTGVTEAFF | TGTGCCAGCAGCGTAGGGACAGGAGTCACTGAAGCTTTCTTT
. | once | TRBJ2-2 | TRBV2 | CASRTGRGTGELFF | TGTGCCAGCAGGACGGGCCGAGGGACCGGGGAGCTGTTTTTT
. | . | TRBJ2-1 | TRBV5-4 | CASSPPNSEQFF | TGTGCCAGCAGCCCCCCCAATAGTGAGCAGTTCTTC
TRBD1 | . | TRBJ2-6 | TRBV2 | CARDRGQSSGANVLTF | TGTGCCAGAGACAGGGGGCAAAGCTCTGGGGCCAACGTCCTGACTTTC
. | . | TRBJ1-6 | TRBV4-2 | CASSQIREDGSPLHF | TGTGCCAGCAGCCAAATTAGGGAGGACGGTTCACCCCTCCACTTT
. | . | TRBJ1-5 | TRBV6-1 | CASSEDLTGSQPQHF | TGTGCCAGCAGTGAAGATCTCACAGGGAGTCAGCCCCAGCATTTT
. | . | TRBJ1-1 | TRBV27 | CASSFNRGYMNTEAFF | TGTGCCAGCAGTTTTAATAGGGGGTACATGAACACTGAAGCTTTCTTT
TRBD1 | . | TRBJ1-2 | TRBV7-3 | CASSLMALQGADDGYTF | TGTGCCAGCAGCTTAATGGCCTTACAGGGGGCCGATGATGGCTACACCTTC
TRBD1 | . | TRBJ2-3 | TRBV5-6 | CASSLVGQGAVDTQYF | TGTGCCAGCAGCTTGGTGGGACAGGGGGCGGTAGATACGCAGTATTTT
. | . | TRBJ2-1 | TRBV27 | CASSLLRGEQFF | TGTGCCAGCAGTTTATTAAGGGGTGAGCAGTTCTTC
TRBD2 | . | TRBJ2-3 | TRBV28 | CASSLTREGTDTQYF | TGTGCCAGCAGCCTCACCCGGGAGGGCACAGATACGCAGTATTTT
TRBD1 | . | TRBJ2-2 | TRBV4-3 | CASSQTGTGGPGELFF | TGCGCCAGCAGCCAAACAGGGACAGGGGGCCCGGGGGAGCTGTTTTTT
. | . | TRBJ1-4 | TRBV9 | CASSDTFDNEKLFF | TGTGCCAGCAGCGATACATTCGATAATGAAAAACTGTTTTTT
TRBD1 | . | TRBJ2-4 | TRBV6-1 | CASSDSEQGLQNIQYF | TGTGCCAGCAGTGATTCCGAACAGGGGCTGCAAAACATTCAGTACTTC
TRBD1 | . | TRBJ2-7 | TRBV27 | CASSLTGGGAAYEQYF | TGTGCCAGCAGTCTGACAGGGGGAGGTGCAGCCTACGAGCAGTACTTC